Listed below are T cell receptor beta chains from one sample, sequenced in a study of graft-versus-host responses after intestinal transplantation. Repertoires were generated with immunoSEQ multiplex PCR, while TCRdb's copy carries only in-frame clones and drops some. Of over 100,000 clones listed, approximately 92% are singletons. No antigen has been identified for these receptors. The sequenced sample was unstimulated CD4+ T cells sorted from spleen or lymph node cells, obtained before intestinal transplant. The origin of the receptors is a human donor who received an intestinal transplant. Each CDR3 is given with its conserved first and last residue. D genes are given only for firm matches. Only part of the rows carry a size: once, few, many, or a class if the clone is expanded.

j_gene,v_gene,abundance,d_gene,CDR3nt,CDR3aa
TRBJ2-5,TRBV5-1,.,.,TGCGCCAGCAGCTTGGCCAGGCAGGGGGGGGAGACCCAGTACTTC,CASSLARQGGETQYF
TRBJ2-3,TRBV4-1,.,TRBD2,TGCGCCAGCAGCCAGCTCGGGAGGATACTTACAGATACGCAGTATTTT,CASSQLGRILTDTQYF
TRBJ2-7,TRBV19,.,TRBD2,TGTGCCAGTAGTATAAGGGGAGGGAAACACTACGAGCAGTACTTC,CASSIRGGKHYEQYF
TRBJ1-1,TRBV27,.,TRBD1,TGTGCCAGCAGTTCACATGGGACAGGGGATGAAGCTTTCTTT,CASSSHGTGDEAFF
TRBJ2-7,TRBV7-3,.,TRBD2,TGTGCCAGCAGCTTAAGGGGGGGTAACGACTACGAGCAGTACTTC,CASSLRGGNDYEQYF
TRBJ1-1,TRBV6-5,.,.,TGTGCCAGCAGGCAGGTAATGAACACTGAAGCTTTCTTT,CASRQVMNTEAFF
TRBJ1-1,TRBV30,.,TRBD1,TGTGCCTGGAGTACAGGGGCGAACACTGAAGCTTTCTTT,CAWSTGANTEAFF
TRBJ1-4,TRBV28,once,.,TGTGCCAGCAGCCCTCCATTAAGGGGAGGAAAACTGTTTTTT,CASSPPLRGGKLFF
TRBJ2-5,TRBV5-1,.,.,TGCGCCAGCAGAATCGAGGAGACCCAGTACTTC,CASRIEETQYF
TRBJ2-5,TRBV5-1,.,TRBD2,TGCGCCAGCAGCTCCAGCGGGAGGGGGGAGACCCAGTACTTC,CASSSSGRGETQYF
TRBJ2-2,TRBV5-1,.,.,TGCGCCAGCAGCTTGTCTTGGGGGGGCGGAACCGGGGAGCTGTTTTTT,CASSLSWGGGTGELFF
TRBJ1-1,TRBV6-6,once,.,TGTGCCAGCAGTCTACAGGAGAACACTGAAGCTTTCTTT,CASSLQENTEAFF
TRBJ2-4,TRBV7-2,.,TRBD2,TGTGCCAGCAGCTCCCGACTAGCGGGAGTGGGCGGCATTCAGTACTTC,CASSSRLAGVGGIQYF
TRBJ2-7,TRBV14,.,TRBD1,TGTGCCAGCAGCCGTATCTCCGGGACAGGCTCCTACGAGCAGTACTTC,CASSRISGTGSYEQYF
TRBJ1-1,TRBV6-6,.,.,TGTGCCAGCAGGCCCGGACGCGTGTTCATGAACACTGAAGCTTTCTTT,CASRPGRVFMNTEAFF
TRBJ2-7,TRBV9,.,.,TGTGCCAGCAGCCCCTCTTTCGGAGGGAAAGCCCCCTACGAGCAGTACTTC,CASSPSFGGKAPYEQYF
TRBJ2-1,TRBV20-1,.,.,TGCAGTGCTAGGTTAGCCGGTGAGCAGTTCTTC,CSARLAGEQFF
TRBJ1-4,TRBV2,.,.,TGTGCCAGCAGTAGGGGTAATGAAAAACTGTTTTTT,CASSRGNEKLFF
TRBJ2-4,TRBV27,.,.,TGTGCCAGCAGGGACAGAGCCAAAAACATTCAGTACTTC,CASRDRAKNIQYF
TRBJ2-7,TRBV28,.,TRBD2,TGTGCCAGCATCGGGACTAGCGGATCCTACGAGCAGTACTTC,CASIGTSGSYEQYF
TRBJ2-3,TRBV20-1,.,.,TGCAGTGCTCGGAAGGCAGATACGCAGTATTTT,CSARKADTQYF
TRBJ2-1,TRBV4-1,.,TRBD2,TGCGCCAGCAGCCAAGTGGGGCGACTAGCGGGAACTTACGATGAGCAGTTCTTC,CASSQVGRLAGTYDEQFF
TRBJ1-4,TRBV10-1,.,.,TGCGCCAGCAGTGAGTCGGCAGCTGGGGATGAAAAACTGTTTTTT,CASSESAAGDEKLFF
TRBJ2-7,TRBV4-2,.,TRBD1,TGTGCCAGCAGCCAAGTTAGCCCAGGGGGAGCCTACGAGCAGTACTTC,CASSQVSPGGAYEQYF
TRBJ2-5,TRBV9,.,TRBD1,TGTGCCAGCAGCGTAGATGGGACAGGGCAGCAGTACTTC,CASSVDGTGQQYF
TRBJ2-7,TRBV28,once,TRBD2,TGTGCCAGCAGTGGGGGGGGTCCCTCTTACGAGCAGTACTTC,CASSGGGPSYEQYF
TRBJ2-7,TRBV5-1,.,.,TGCGCCAGCAGCTTGGTCCGGGGGGCATCCGAGCAGTACTTC,CASSLVRGASEQYF
TRBJ2-7,TRBV5-6,.,.,TGTGCCAGCAGCTTGTACGCCGTATTCTACGAGCAGTACTTC,CASSLYAVFYEQYF
TRBJ1-5,TRBV2,.,TRBD1,TGTGCCAGCAGTGAATCTTCGACAGGGGGTAGCAATCAGCCCCAGCATTTT,CASSESSTGGSNQPQHF
TRBJ2-3,TRBV19,.,TRBD2,TGTGCCAGTACTAGCGGGAGGGCCCCCACAGATACGCAGTATTTT,CASTSGRAPTDTQYF
TRBJ2-2,TRBV5-4,once,.,TGTGCCAGCAGCTTGGATCCTGATAGGGAGCTGTTTTTT,CASSLDPDRELFF
TRBJ1-5,TRBV19,.,.,TGTGCCAGTAGTATTCGACTTTACGGGCCCCAGCATTTT,CASSIRLYGPQHF
TRBJ2-3,TRBV12-5,.,TRBD2,TGTGCTAGTGGTTTGGTAACTAGCGGGAGCGTCCCAGATACGCAGTATTTT,CASGLVTSGSVPDTQYF
TRBJ2-3,TRBV5-4,.,TRBD2,TGTGCCAGCAGCCGGTCTAGCGGACGAAGCACAGATACGCAGTATTTT,CASSRSSGRSTDTQYF
TRBJ1-1,TRBV12-5,.,TRBD1,TGTGCTAGTGGTCGGACAGGGGGGTACACTGAAGCTTTCTTT,CASGRTGGYTEAFF
TRBJ1-1,TRBV29-1,.,.,TGCAGCGTTGATCAACAGAGGAACACTGAAGCTTTCTTT,CSVDQQRNTEAFF
TRBJ1-3,TRBV5-8,.,.,TGTGCCAGCAGTTTGGGACACATCTCTGGAAACACCATATATTTT,CASSLGHISGNTIYF
TRBJ2-5,TRBV5-1,.,.,TGCGCCAGCAGCTTTTCGTGGGGGCTCTACCAAGAGACCCAGTACTTC,CASSFSWGLYQETQYF
TRBJ2-1,TRBV5-1,.,.,TGCGCCAGCAGCCCAGCCTCTCTAGCAAATGAGCAGTTCTTC,CASSPASLANEQFF
TRBJ1-1,TRBV6-5,.,TRBD1,TGTGCCAGCAGTTGGGGCCAGGGGGGGAGCACTGAAGCTTTCTTT,CASSWGQGGSTEAFF
TRBJ1-2,TRBV11-3,.,.,TGTGCCAGCAGCCGAATTCCGGGACAACGAAACTATGGCTACACCTTC,CASSRIPGQRNYGYTF
TRBJ2-2,TRBV6-6,.,.,TGTGCCAGCAGTCAGGGTTTGGCCGGGGAGCTGTTTTTT,CASSQGLAGELFF
TRBJ2-7,TRBV5-1,.,.,TGCGCCAGCAGCCTCAGGGCTGCGGCCTACGAGCAGTACTTC,CASSLRAAAYEQYF
TRBJ1-5,TRBV6-1,.,TRBD1,TGTGCCAGCAGGACAGGGGTGGAGCAGCCCCAGCATTTT,CASRTGVEQPQHF
TRBJ1-6,TRBV20-1,.,TRBD1,TGCAGTGCTAGGCCGGGACAGCTACTCCACTTT,CSARPGQLLHF
TRBJ2-3,TRBV7-2,.,.,TGTGCCAGCAGCTTAGATCATATTAGCACAGATACGCAGTATTTT,CASSLDHISTDTQYF
TRBJ2-7,TRBV7-9,.,.,TGTGCCAGCAGCTTTCGTGACAGGAGCTCCTACGAGCAGTACTTC,CASSFRDRSSYEQYF
TRBJ1-3,TRBV15,.,.,TGTGCCACCAGGGGCTGGGGCGGAAACACCATATATTTT,CATRGWGGNTIYF
TRBJ2-1,TRBV7-3,.,TRBD2,TGTGCCAGCAGCCTTCTAGCGGGCGTTCCCGCCTACAATGAGCAGTTCTTC,CASSLLAGVPAYNEQFF
TRBJ2-6,TRBV7-9,once,.,TGTGCCAGCAGCCAAGGGACCTCTGGGGCCAACGTCCTGACTTTC,CASSQGTSGANVLTF
TRBJ1-2,TRBV25-1,.,TRBD1,TGTGCCAGCAGTGAATCTTCGACAGGGTCGGGTGGCTACACCTTC,CASSESSTGSGGYTF
TRBJ2-7,TRBV7-4,.,TRBD1,TGTGCCAGCAGCCCTCGTCGGGCAGGGGGCTCAAAATTCTACGAGCAGTACTTC,CASSPRRAGGSKFYEQYF
TRBJ1-5,TRBV2,.,.,TGTGCCAGCATGTGGGACAGCAATCAGCCCCAGCATTTT,CASMWDSNQPQHF
TRBJ2-2,TRBV9,few,TRBD2,TGTGCCAGCAGCCCCTTAGCGGGAGGAACCACCGGGGAGCTGTTTTTT,CASSPLAGGTTGELFF